This T cell receptor (beta chain) was observed in a study of blood T cell repertoires in COVID-19. Libraries were prepared by immunoSEQ multiplex PCR; TCRdb keeps only in-frame clonotypes and omits some of them. In the table there are roughly 160,000 clones, around nine tenths of which are singletons. The sequence was obtained from a woman between 65 and 79 years old with COVID-19, enrolled during active disease. What was sequenced was peripheral blood.

The CDR3 reads CASSETVYGYTF. In nucleotides, the CDR3 is TGCGCCAGCAGTGAGACGGTCTATGGCTACACCTTC. The chain recombines TRBV10-2 with TRBJ1-2; D call uncertain. The CDR3 loop spans 12 amino acids. V lost 2 bases to trimming and J lost 4 bases, with 5 bases between them. The germline CDR1 and CDR2 sequences are WSHSY and SAAADI.